The clone carrying this TCR beta chain showed up just once. Trimming cost V 6 bases and J 2 bases; bases outside gene matches: 2. Germline V gives CDR1 SNHLY, CDR2 FYNNEI. The CDR3 length is 13 residues. The data were obtained in a study of blood T cell repertoires in COVID-19. Overall study: Sites in the United States, Italy and Spain provided acute and convalescent COVID-19 samples.

The table came from immunoSEQ multiplex PCR; TCRdb's copy has only in-frame clones and leaves some out. The data contain hundreds of thousands of clones, 75% to 90% of them singletons. The rearrangement joins TRBV2 to TRBJ2-3, with 7 positions matching TRBD1. The sample consisted of peripheral blood. This clonotype was obtained from a man between 40 and 49 years old with acute or convalescent COVID-19. CDR3 sequence: CASRQGFTDTQYF. The CDR3 region has the DNA TGTGCCAGCAGACAGGGGTTCACAGATACGCAGTATTTT.